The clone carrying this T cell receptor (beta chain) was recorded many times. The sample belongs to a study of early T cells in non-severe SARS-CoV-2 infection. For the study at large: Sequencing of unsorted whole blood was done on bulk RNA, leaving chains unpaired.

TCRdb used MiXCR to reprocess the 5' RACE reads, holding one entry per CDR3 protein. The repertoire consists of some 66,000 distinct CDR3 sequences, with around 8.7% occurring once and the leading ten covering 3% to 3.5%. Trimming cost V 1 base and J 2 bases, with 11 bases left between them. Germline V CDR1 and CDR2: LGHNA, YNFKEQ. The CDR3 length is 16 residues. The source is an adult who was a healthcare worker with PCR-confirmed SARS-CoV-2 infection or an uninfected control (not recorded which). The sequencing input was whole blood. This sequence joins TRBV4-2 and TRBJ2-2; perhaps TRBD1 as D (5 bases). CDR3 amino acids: CASSQGPWTNTGELFF. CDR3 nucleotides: TGTGCCAGCAGCCAAGGTCCCTGGACAAACACCGGGGAGCTGTTTTTT.